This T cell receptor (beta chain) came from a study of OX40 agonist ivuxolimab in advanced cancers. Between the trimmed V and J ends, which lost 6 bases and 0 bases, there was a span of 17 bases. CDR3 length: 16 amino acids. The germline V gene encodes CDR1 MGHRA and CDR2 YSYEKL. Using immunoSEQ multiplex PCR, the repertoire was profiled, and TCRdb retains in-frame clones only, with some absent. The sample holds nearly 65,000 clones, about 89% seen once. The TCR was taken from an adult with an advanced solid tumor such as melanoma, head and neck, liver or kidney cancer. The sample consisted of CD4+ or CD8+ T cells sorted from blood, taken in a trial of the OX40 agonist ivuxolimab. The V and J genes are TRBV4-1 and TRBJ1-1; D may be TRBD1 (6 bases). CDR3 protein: CASRSTGSGMNTEAFF. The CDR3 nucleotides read TGCGCCAGCAGGTCGACAGGCTCTGGGATGAACACTGAAGCTTTCTTT.